The clone carrying this T cell receptor (beta chain) has a count of ten or more. Its antigen is not known. V was cut by 4 bases and J by 4 bases, with 9 bases left in between. Germline assignment: CDR1 MDHEN and CDR2 SYDVKM. This CDR3 is built from 13 residues. The data are from a study of CD8 T cells in ankylosing spondylitis. A quantitative 5'-RACE method, one with molecular barcodes, was used to make TCR beta libraries. Each CDR3 protein gets one entry after TCRdb re-called the 5' RACE reads with MiXCR. There are 200,000 to 250,000 distinct CDR3 sequences in the sample; about 7.3% occur only once, and 14% lies in the top ten. Study-level results: Within ankylosing spondylitis blood, a TCR beta motif made up of several highly homologous variants appeared to be characteristic. The disease-linked clones had a CD8+ phenotype and low blood frequencies. A subset of motif variants has previously been described in the synovial fluid and blood of reactive arthritis. The study looked at matched synovial fluid samples from ankylosing spondylitis patients. Disease-linked clones were reported to be significantly enriched there.

Sequenced: blood, either unsorted or a sorted T cell fraction (not recorded which). The sequence was collected from a male donor with ankylosing spondylitis. This sequence joins TRBV28 and TRBJ2-3, with D maybe TRBD2 (5 bases). The CDR3 coding sequence is TGTGCCAGCAGTTCAGACTATGCAGATACGCAGTATTTT. Translation gives CASSSDYADTQYF. Drawing the rest from reference TRBV28 and TRBJ2-3, the complete variable domain is DVKVTQSSRYLVKRTGEKVFLECVQDMDHENMFWYRQDPGLGLRLIYFSYDVKMKEKGDIPEGYSVSREKKERFSLILESASTNQTSMYLCASSSDYADTQYFGPGTRLTVL.